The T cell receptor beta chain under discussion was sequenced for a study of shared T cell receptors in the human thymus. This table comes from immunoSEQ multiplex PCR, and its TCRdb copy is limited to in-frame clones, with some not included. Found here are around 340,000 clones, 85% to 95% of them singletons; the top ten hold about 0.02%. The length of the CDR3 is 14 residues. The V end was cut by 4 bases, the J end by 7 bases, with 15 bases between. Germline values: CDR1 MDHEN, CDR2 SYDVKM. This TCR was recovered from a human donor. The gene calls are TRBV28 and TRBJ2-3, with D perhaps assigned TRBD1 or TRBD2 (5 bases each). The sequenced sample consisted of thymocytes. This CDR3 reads CASSSKGEYNTQYF. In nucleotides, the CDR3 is TGTGCCAGCAGTTCCAAAGGGGAGTATAATACGCAGTATTTT.